The source of this T cell receptor beta chain is a study of blood T cell repertoires in COVID-19. Across the study: The origin of the acute and convalescent COVID-19 samples was the United States, Italy and Spain.

Per the study methods: Reference gene primer amplification gave nucleated cell count estimates. TCRdb keeps only in-frame clones here, not all; method: immunoSEQ multiplex PCR. Clone size and V and J calls were adopted from that table, with D and trimming inferred from the DNA. The repertoire holds 70,000 to 100,000 clones, with 70% to 85% as singletons. This CDR3 spans 13 amino acids. Trimming at V came to 4 bases and at J to 8 bases, leaving 5 bases not matched to a gene. Germline CDR1 is LGHDT and CDR2 is YNNKEL (reference sequence). This clone was seen more than once but under ten times. Sequenced sample: peripheral blood. This TCR came from a woman in her forties or fifties with acute or convalescent COVID-19. The chain is built from TRBV3-1 (or the pseudogene TRBV3-2) and TRBJ1-2; TRBD1 aligns across 9 bases. The CDR3 DNA follows: TGTGCCAGCAGCCCGACAGGGGGGGAAGGCTACACCTTC. Protein: CASSPTGGEGYTF.